Listed below are T cell receptor beta chains from one sample, sequenced in a study of T cell responses to AZD1222 COVID-19 vaccine. The table came from immunoSEQ multiplex PCR; TCRdb's copy has only in-frame clones and leaves some out. The sample carries approximately 150,000 clones, 80% to 95% recorded once. The sequenced sample was peripheral blood, obtained on day 0 of AZD1222 vaccination. The receptors here all came from an adult in good health. Both conserved end residues are part of each CDR3. D genes are given only for firm matches. Where a row states a size, it is once, few, many or the class of an expanded clone; other rows omit it.

j_call clone_size v_call d_call cdr3_nt cdr3_aa
TRBJ2-7 . TRBV4-1 . TGCGCCAGCAGCCAGGGGTCCGCCTTAGAGCAGTACTTC CASSQGSALEQYF
TRBJ2-3 . TRBV5-4 TRBD2 TGTGCCAGCAGCGGGACTAGCGGGGGCACAGATACGCAGTATTTT CASSGTSGGTDTQYF
TRBJ1-1 . TRBV5-1 . TGCGCCAGCACGCTACGAGGTACAGCTTTCTTT CASTLRGTAFF
TRBJ2-7 few TRBV20-1 . TGCAGTGCTAAGGAAGGGGGCGAGCAGTACTTC CSAKEGGEQYF
TRBJ2-1 . TRBV7-8 . TGTGCCAGCAGCTTGACGGTAGGGTACAATGAGCAGTTCTTC CASSLTVGYNEQFF
TRBJ2-5 . TRBV28 TRBD2 TGTGCCAGCAGGGCGACTAGCCGGAGGTACCAAGAGACCCAGTACTTC CASRATSRRYQETQYF
TRBJ2-2 . TRBV19 . TGTGCCAGTAGTATAGCGGCAGACACCGGGGAGCTGTTTTTT CASSIAADTGELFF
TRBJ1-2 . TRBV15 . TGTGCCACCAGCAGAGATTCTAAGGGTGGCTACACCTTC CATSRDSKGGYTF
TRBJ1-5 . TRBV7-2 . TGTGCCAGCAGCTTAGCCTCGGACTTCAGCAATCAGCCCCAGCATTTT CASSLASDFSNQPQHF
TRBJ2-7 . TRBV5-1 TRBD1 TGCGCCAGCAGGCCTAGACAGGGGAGCCTGGGGGAGCAGTACTTC CASRPRQGSLGEQYF
TRBJ2-3 . TRBV30 . TGTGCCTGGAGTGTACTTAGAGCGGAAACAGATACGCAGTATTTT CAWSVLRAETDTQYF
TRBJ1-5 . TRBV28 . TGTGCCAGCAGCCGAACAGGTAATCAGCCCCAGCATTTT CASSRTGNQPQHF
TRBJ2-1 . TRBV7-8 TRBD1 TGTGCCAGCAGCTTAGCCCGGACAGGGCGAGGGCACAATGAGCAGTTCTTC CASSLARTGRGHNEQFF
TRBJ2-1 . TRBV5-1 TRBD1 TGCGCCAGCAGCTTGGGGGGACAGGGGAACAATGAGCAGTTCTTC CASSLGGQGNNEQFF
TRBJ2-1 . TRBV12-3/TRBV12-4 . TGTGCCAGCAGCCTCGCTTACAATGAGCAGTTCTTC CASSLAYNEQFF
TRBJ2-2 . TRBV10-3 TRBD2 TGTGCCATCAGTAAAGCGGGGGGGCCGAACACCGGGGAGCTGTTTTTT CAISKAGGPNTGELFF
TRBJ1-2 . TRBV2 . TGTGCCAGCAGTACTGATCTCTATGGCTACACCTTC CASSTDLYGYTF
TRBJ1-5 . TRBV6-2/TRBV6-3 TRBD1 TGTGCCAGCAGTTCTGGACAGGGAAATCAGCCCCAGCATTTT CASSSGQGNQPQHF
TRBJ1-6 . TRBV2 . TGTGCCAGCCAAGGGCCATATAATTCACCCCTCCACTTT CASQGPYNSPLHF
TRBJ1-6 . TRBV13 TRBD1 TGTGCCAGCAGCTGGGACAGGGGAAACTCACCCCTCCACTTT CASSWDRGNSPLHF
TRBJ2-3 . TRBV24-1 TRBD2 TGTGCCACCAGTATAACTAGCGGGATAGATACGCAGTATTTT CATSITSGIDTQYF